The TCR beta chain described here comes from a study of CD8+ T cells in alopecia areata. General study findings and limits: Among the cells sequenced in scalp samples are also the resident alphabeta T cells of normal skin. Between patients, shared TCR sequences were less clear than in mice. This was possibly due in part to HLA diversity in the patient population.

Trimming cost V 8 bases and J 6 bases, with 15 bases left between them. The CDR3 extends over 12 amino acids. Germline assignment: CDR1 SQVTM and CDR2 ANQGSEA. Points on this clone: Antigen unknown.

As to treatment: oral pan-JAK inhibitor, 5-10 mg twice daily. Following RNA extraction, reverse transcription yielded cDNA that acted as the sequencing template. Only in-frame clones appear in the TCRdb table, and some are missing; sequencing was by immunoSEQ multiplex PCR. Here the sample spans some 240,000 clones, around three fifths being singletons. The sequencing here drew on CD4+ T cells sorted from blood, taken at week 4, from a patient treated with tofacitinib. V is TRBV29-1 and J is TRBJ2-3; D unresolved. The receptor was isolated from a human donor with alopecia areata. The CDR3 coding sequence is TGCAGCCTCGGGTGGGTAGGGGATACGCAGTATTTT. Translating it yields CSLGWVGDTQYF.